Below, 8 T cell receptor beta chains from the same sample are listed, as sequenced in a study of T-cell reconstitution after alpha-beta-depleted transplantation in children. Preparing the TCRbeta library involved the use of unique molecular identifiers. From the PCR reads, TCRdb called clonotypes with MiXCR, one entry per CDR3 protein. The sample lists some 200,000 distinct CDR3 sequences, roughly 8.3% occurring once. The material was PBMCs, mostly from graft donor cells, obtained 360 days after TCRalphabeta/CD19-depleted stem cell transplant. These receptor sequences come from a male patient between 2 and 15 years old who had a stem cell transplant for acute myeloid leukemia, so the T cells may come from the graft donor.

This clonotype was recorded a few times. The gene calls are TRBV5-1 and TRBJ2-3; D possibly uses TRBD1 or TRBD2 (6 bases each). CDR1 is SGHRS and CDR2 is YFSETQ in the germline V gene. V was pared by 0 bases and J by 2 bases, with 13 bases between. The CDR3 is 16 residues long. In DNA form, the CDR3 reads TGCGCCAGCAGCTTGGTTCGGGGGCAGAACACAGATACGCAGTATTTT. Encoded protein: CASSLVRGQNTDTQYF.

This chain connects TRBV10-3 to TRBJ2-7; 7 bases align to TRBD1. Germline CDR1 reads ENHRY; CDR2 reads SYGVKD. J gave up 0 bases and V 11 bases, and 10 bases lay outside the gene matches. This CDR3 spans 14 amino acids. The CDR3 is CALSGTANSYEQYF. The DNA of the CDR3 is TGTGCCCTGTCCGGGACAGCCAACTCCTACGAGCAGTACTTC.

This clonotype was detected many times. The chain couples TRBV12-3 or TRBV12-4 to TRBJ2-3; D not resolved. This CDR3 contains 15 residues. V lost 5 bases to trimming and J lost 5 bases, with 17 bases between them. In DNA form, the CDR3 reads TGTGCCAGCAGTCCGCTCGCCGAAGGTGGAGATACGCAGTATTTT. Translated, it gives CASSPLAEGGDTQYF.

This clonotype was seen a few times. The chain uses TRBV10-2 and TRBJ2-4, with D perhaps being TRBD1 or TRBD2 (6 bases each). Looked up from germline, CDR1 is WSHSY and CDR2 is SAAADI. V was shortened by 8 bases and J by 5 bases, with 13 bases between the two germline ends. The CDR3 consists of 13 residues. The CDR3 reads CASHEGGQNIQYF. Here the CDR3 DNA reads TGCGCCAGCCACGAGGGGGGCCAAAACATTCAGTACTTC.

J is TRBJ2-1 and V is TRBV28, with D perhaps TRBD1 (6 bases). CDR3 length: 17 amino acids. With 1 base removed from V and 9 bases from J, the gap between germline ends came to 22 bases. The germline V gene encodes CDR1 MDHEN and CDR2 SYDVKM. The CDR3 nucleotides read TGTGCCAGCAGTTTATTCTCGGGTGGAGACGAACAGGGTGAGCAGTTCTTC. Translating it yields CASSLFSGGDEQGEQFF.

As for this clonotype: The conserved phenylalanine or tryptophan is not found at the CDR3 terminus, so this likely reflects a read error. This rearrangement joins TRBV7-9 to TRBJ2-4; 9 bases match TRBD1. Germline-derived CDR1 and CDR2 are SEHNR and FQNEAQ (reference sequence). The CDR3 runs to 15 residues. The CDR3 DNA reads as TGTGCCGGCAGCTTACAGGGGGCATCCAAAAACATTCAGTACTAC. Protein: CAGSLQGASKNIQYY.

The chain uses TRBV5-1 and TRBJ2-7, with 8 bases that match TRBD1. From germline, CDR1 is SGHRS and CDR2 YFSETQ. This CDR3 spans 15 amino acids. V shed 5 bases and J 3 bases; nucleotides not matched to a gene: 10. The DNA of the CDR3 is TGCGCCAGCAGGAATCCGGGACAGGAACTCTACGAGCAGTACTTC. Translation gives CASRNPGQELYEQYF.

This clonotype occurred many times. The chain has TRBV20-1 and TRBJ1-2; D not certain. The CDR3 length is 14 residues. V was trimmed by 1 base and J by 5 bases, leaving 14 bases between them. Germline-derived CDR1 and CDR2 are DFQATT and SNEGSKA (reference sequence). CDR3 nucleotide sequence: TGCAGTGCTAGAGTAGGAGGTGAAGGGTATGGCTACACCTTC. Encoded protein: CSARVGGEGYGYTF.